The 30 T cell receptor beta chains reported below all come from one sample, sequenced in a study of blood T cell repertoires in COVID-19. Produced via immunoSEQ multiplex PCR; TCRdb's table is partial and in-frame only. The sample has under 45,000 clones; around 85% are singletons. The sequenced sample was peripheral blood. Receptors originate from a man aged 40-55 years with active COVID-19.

This clone was counted a single time. The CDR3 reads CASSPSRAGGSPLHF. The CDR3 bases are TGTGCCAGTAGTCCCAGTCGGGCAGGGGGATCACCCCTCCACTTT. The chain is built from TRBV19 and TRBJ1-6; 7 bases fit TRBD1. CDR3 length: 15 amino acids. J lost 10 bases, V lost 5 bases, and 11 bases had no gene match. Per the germline V gene, CDR1 is LNHDA and CDR2 is SQIVND (reference sequence).

V gene TRBV27 combines with J gene TRBJ2-1; 7 nucleotides line up with TRBD1. From germline, CDR1 is MNHEY and CDR2 SMNVEV (reference sequence). V shed 7 bases and J 6 bases; nucleotides not matched to a gene: 12. There are 15 residues in the CDR3. This CDR3 is CASTWTGELGNEQFF. CDR3 DNA sequence: TGTGCCAGCACCTGGACAGGAGAATTAGGCAATGAGCAGTTCTTC.

V and J are TRBV10-3 and TRBJ2-3; 8 bases agree with TRBD2. V was clipped by 5 bases and J by 4 bases; unmatched bases: 8. Germline V CDR1 and CDR2: ENHRY, SYGVKD. This CDR3 has 15 residues. CDR3: CAISPSGSKSDTQYF. The CDR3 region has the DNA TGTGCCATCAGTCCAAGCGGGAGTAAGTCAGATACGCAGTATTTT.

The sample holds one count of this clone. The chain recombines TRBV5-6 with TRBJ1-1, with TRBD1 matching over 7 bases. The CDR3 loop spans 15 amino acids. The junction had 4 bases not matched to a gene; V was cut back by 0 bases and J by 2 bases. The germline gives CDR1 SGHDT, CDR2 YYEEEE. This CDR3 reads CASSLGTGINTEAFF. For the CDR3, the DNA is TGTGCCAGCAGCTTGGGGACAGGTATCAACACTGAAGCTTTCTTT.

V gene TRBV5-1 combines with J gene TRBJ1-1; unclear D gene. Between the trimmed V and J ends, which lost 2 bases and 3 bases, there was a span of 8 bases. This CDR3 is 13 amino acids long. Germline V CDR1 and CDR2: SGHRS, YFSETQ. Written as DNA, the CDR3 is TGCGCCAGCAGCTTTGGGAGAGACACTGAAGCTTTCTTT. Its translation is CASSFGRDTEAFF.

The genes are TRBV25-1 and TRBJ1-4; 10 bases are shared with TRBD1. The CDR3 is 17 residues long. Losses at the gene ends were 3 bases for V and 4 bases for J; bases not matched to a gene: 8. CDR1 is MGHDK, CDR2 SYGVNS, per germline. The CDR3: CASSDRRTGGDNEKLFF. The CDR3 nucleotides are TGTGCCAGCAGTGACCGTCGGACAGGGGGAGATAATGAAAAACTGTTTTTT.

The chain combines TRBV10-3 with TRBJ2-7, with 7 positions matching TRBD2. The CDR3 consists of 17 residues. Germline loops: CDR1 ENHRY, CDR2 SYGVKD. J gave up 2 bases and V 0 bases, and 10 bases lay outside the gene matches. The CDR3 sequence is CAISESLDSGAPYEQYF. CDR3 in DNA: TGTGCCATCAGTGAGTCCTTAGACAGCGGGGCACCCTACGAGCAGTACTTC.

This clone has more than one count but fewer than ten. The chain recombines TRBV6-5 with TRBJ2-2, with D tentatively TRBD1 (5 bases). Germline CDR1 is MNHEY and CDR2 is SVGAGI. The V end lost 8 bases, the J end lost 6 bases, and 13 bases lay between the germline ends. CDR3 size: 13 residues. The CDR3 DNA reads TGTGCCAGCTGGACAAGGGGCCCCGGGGAGCTGTTTTTT. This sequence encodes CASWTRGPGELFF.

This rearrangement joins TRBV5-5 to TRBJ2-3; TRBD2 matches 7 bases. The CDR3 loop spans 18 amino acids. Germline CDR1 and CDR2: SGHKS and YYEKEE (reference sequence). V gave up 4 bases and J gave up 2 bases; unmatched junction bases: 16. CDR3 nucleotides: TGTGCCAGCAGCGAAACACGCCGGGCTAGCGGAAACACAGATACGCAGTATTTT. Amino acid sequence: CASSETRRASGNTDTQYF.

The chain carries TRBV30 and TRBJ1-2; no clear D. Germline V CDR1 and CDR2: GTSNPN, SVGIG (reference sequence). The CDR3 consists of 13 residues. With 5 bases removed from V and 2 bases from J, the gap between germline ends came to 12 bases. In nucleotides, the CDR3 is TGTGCCTGGTGGAGGGCAGAAAACTATGGCTACACCTTC. The encoded protein is CAWWRAENYGYTF.

This clone was seen a single time. The chain uses TRBV10-2 and TRBJ2-3; TRBD2 matches 9 bases. The CDR3 is made up of 15 amino acids. J lost 0 bases, V lost 6 bases, and 4 bases had no gene match. Germline V lookup: CDR1 WSHSY, CDR2 SAAADI. CDR3 sequence: CASRVTSGSTDTQYF. The CDR3 bases are TGCGCCAGCAGGGTGACTAGCGGAAGCACAGATACGCAGTATTTT.

The chain uses TRBV11-3 and TRBJ2-3, with D possibly matching TRBD1 (6 bases). The germline V and J ends were trimmed by 5 bases and 6 bases, with 9 bases remaining between them. This CDR3 contains 12 residues. CDR1 and CDR2 from the germline V gene are SGHNT and YENEEA. CDR3 region: CASSIGQDTQYF. DNA for the CDR3: TGTGCCAGCAGCATCGGACAGGATACGCAGTATTTT.

This clone was detected a few times. This chain links TRBV19 with TRBJ1-6; 7 bases are shared with TRBD1. The CDR3 consists of 15 residues. The junction had 5 bases not matched to a gene; V was cut back by 4 bases and J by 5 bases. The germline V gene has CDR1 LNHDA and CDR2 SQIVND (reference sequence). The CDR3 here is CASSNDRENNSPLHF. In DNA form, the CDR3 reads TGTGCCAGTAGTAACGACAGGGAGAATAATTCACCCCTCCACTTT.

The rearrangement joins TRBV20-1 to TRBJ2-3, with D hard to call. V was clipped by 3 bases and J by 6 bases, with 16 bases between them. The CDR3 extends over 14 amino acids. Germline CDR1 is DFQATT and CDR2 is SNEGSKA (reference sequence). The CDR3 reads CSASEISPMDTQYF. DNA of the CDR3: TGCAGTGCTAGTGAGATTAGCCCCATGGATACGCAGTATTTT.

CDR3 in amino acids: CASSSTGGYEQYF. DNA for the CDR3: TGCGCCAGCAGCTCTACAGGGGGCTACGAGCAGTACTTC. The V and J genes are TRBV5-1 and TRBJ2-7; TRBD1 aligns across 8 bases. The trim removed 3 bases at V and 3 bases at J, leaving 2 bases unmatched. This CDR3 has 13 amino acids. CDR1 is SGHRS and CDR2 is YFSETQ in the germline V gene. Full variable domain (missing parts from reference TRBV5-1 and TRBJ2-7): KAGVTQTPRYLIKTRGQQVTLSCSPISGHRSVSWYQQTPGQGLQFLFEYFSETQRNKGNFPGRFSGRQFSNSRSEMNVSTLELGDSALYLCASSSTGGYEQYFGPGTRLTVT.

The CDR3 DNA follows: TGTGCCAGCAGCACCTCGACAGGGAAGGGAACTGAAGCTTTCTTT. It translates to CASSTSTGKGTEAFF. The V and J genes are TRBV5-4 and TRBJ1-1; 7 bases are a match to TRBD1. The CDR3 spans 15 residues. Germline trimming cut 4 bases from V and 5 bases from J; bases unmatched to any gene: 11. Germline lookup yields CDR1 SGHNT and CDR2 YYREEE (reference sequence).

The chain joins TRBV19 to TRBJ2-1; D might be TRBD1 (5 bases). This CDR3 has 16 amino acids. CDR1 and CDR2 from the germline V gene are LNHDA and SQIVND (reference sequence). V shed 3 bases and J shed 6 bases, with 18 bases lying between them. CDR3 region: CASSMRQPRVRNEQFF. In DNA, the CDR3 is TGTGCCAGTAGTATGAGACAGCCCAGGGTCCGCAATGAGCAGTTCTTC. The full variable domain, completed using reference TRBV19 and TRBJ2-1, is DGGITQSPKYLFRKEGQNVTLSCEQNLNHDAMYWYRQDPGQGLRLIYYSQIVNDFQKGDIAEGYSVSREKKESFPLTVTSAQKNPTAFYLCASSMRQPRVRNEQFFGPGTRLTVL.

This clone turned up a few times. The chain uses TRBV19 and TRBJ2-1, with 7 positions matching TRBD1. This CDR3 has 15 residues. In germline, CDR1 is LNHDA, CDR2 SQIVND (reference sequence). Trimming removed 4 bases from V and 0 bases from J; junction bases left unmatched: 3. The CDR3 coding sequence is TGTGCCAGTAGTAAGACAGGGAGCTCCTACAATGAGCAGTTCTTC. Encoded protein: CASSKTGSSYNEQFF.

The chain employs TRBV30 and TRBJ1-4, with 8 bases identical to TRBD1. The CDR3 is 16 amino acids. Losses at the gene ends were 1 base for V and 7 bases for J; bases not matched to a gene: 11. Germline V CDR1 and CDR2: GTSNPN, SVGIG (reference sequence). The CDR3 DNA follows: TGTGCCTGGAGTGCAAAACGAAGACAGGGGAGTGAAAAACTGTTTTTT. It is translated as CAWSAKRRQGSEKLFF. Full variable domain (missing parts from reference TRBV30 and TRBJ1-4): SQTIHQWPATLVQPVGSPLSLECTVEGTSNPNLYWYRQAAGRGLQLLFYSVGIGQISSEVPQNLSASRPQDRQFILSSKKLLLSDSGFYLCAWSAKRRQGSEKLFFGSGTQLSVL.

The CDR3 region has the DNA TGCAGTGCTAGTGCGGGGGGGAATCAGCCCCAGCATTTT. Translating it yields CSASAGGNQPQHF. The chain couples TRBV20-1 to TRBJ1-5, with a possible D match to TRBD1 (5 bases). Germline CDR1 and CDR2: DFQATT and SNEGSKA (reference sequence). The V and J ends lost 3 bases and 4 bases respectively, with 10 bases between them. The CDR3 runs 13 residues.

The chain employs TRBV5-1 and TRBJ2-2; D possibly corresponds to TRBD1 (5 bases). CDR1 and CDR2 (germline): SGHRS, YFSETQ. The CDR3 spans 17 residues. Trimming took 0 bases from V and 7 from J, leaving 19 bases between them. The CDR3 DNA is TGCGCCAGCAGCTTGGTTGACAGCCTATCTAAGGTCGGGGAGCTGTTTTTT. Translating gives CASSLVDSLSKVGELFF.

The chain links TRBV19 to TRBJ2-1; TRBD2 aligns across 9 bases. J was trimmed by 2 bases and V by 10 bases; bases with no gene match: 9. Germline assignment: CDR1 LNHDA and CDR2 SQIVND (reference sequence). This CDR3 contains 15 residues. DNA for the CDR3: TGTGCCACCGACTGTTGCGGGAGGGCCTACAATGAGCAGTTCTTC. The encoded protein is CATDCCGRAYNEQFF.

J is TRBJ2-2 and V is TRBV7-2; the match to TRBD1 covers 7 bases. Germline loops: CDR1 SGHTA, CDR2 FQGNSA. J lost 3 bases, V lost 4 bases, and 5 bases had no gene match. CDR3 size: 15 residues. The CDR3 reads CASSYRGVHTGELFF. The CDR3 nucleotides read TGTGCCAGCAGCTACAGGGGTGTGCACACCGGGGAGCTGTTTTTT. The variable domain in full, with the rest retrieved from reference TRBV7-2 and TRBJ2-2, is GAGVSQSPSNKVTEKGKDVELRCDPISGHTALYWYRQSLGQGLEFLIYFQGNSAPDKSGLPSDRFSAERTGGSVSTLTIQRTQQEDSAVYLCASSYRGVHTGELFFGEGSRLTVL.

The chain employs TRBV5-1 and TRBJ2-7; a possible D gene is TRBD2 (6 bases). The CDR3 consists of 14 residues. CDR1 is SGHRS, CDR2 YFSETQ, per germline. The germline V and J ends were trimmed by 0 bases and 4 bases, with 11 bases remaining between them. The CDR3 reads CASSLAGLSYEQYF. The CDR3 DNA reads TGCGCCAGCAGCTTGGCGGGACTGAGTTACGAGCAGTACTTC.

The V call is TRBV25-1, the J call TRBJ2-7; a weak D match, TRBD2 (6 bases). This CDR3 comprises 13 residues. Germline V gene lookup returns CDR1 MGHDK and CDR2 SYGVNS. V lost 9 bases and J lost 1, with 13 bases in between. CDR3 in amino acids: CASLGGMSYEQYF. DNA of the CDR3: TGTGCCAGTCTTGGGGGGATGTCCTACGAGCAGTACTTC.

The chain couples TRBV4-1 to TRBJ2-2, with D tentatively TRBD2 (7 bases). In germline, CDR1 is MGHRA, CDR2 YSYEKL. The CDR3 is 16 amino acids. V shed 4 bases and J shed 3 bases, with 15 bases lying between them. The CDR3 sequence: CASSPGRGSYTGELFF. The CDR3 DNA reads as TGCGCCAGCAGCCCGGGGAGGGGGAGTTACACCGGGGAGCTGTTTTTT.

CDR3 DNA: TGTGCCAGCAGCGTAGCCTACGGGGCCTACGAGCAGTACTTC. Its translation: CASSVAYGAYEQYF. The chain carries TRBV9 and TRBJ2-7, with D perhaps matching TRBD2 (5 bases). Trimming stripped 0 bases from V and 2 bases from J, with 9 bases between. The CDR3 is 14 amino acids. CDR1 and CDR2 from the germline V gene are SGDLS and YYNGEE. Full variable domain (rest looked up from reference TRBV9 and TRBJ2-7): DSGVTQTPKHLITATGQRVTLRCSPRSGDLSVYWYQQSLDQGLQFLIQYYNGEERAKGNILERFSAQQFPDLHSELNLSSLELGDSALYFCASSVAYGAYEQYFGPGTRLTVT.

This sequence joins TRBV28 and TRBJ1-4; a possible D gene is TRBD1 (6 bases). This CDR3 has 14 residues. CDR1 MDHEN and CDR2 SYDVKM come from the germline V gene. The V end lost 5 bases, the J end lost 7 bases, and 14 bases lay between the germline ends. The CDR3 sequence: CASSPYRVGEKLFF. The CDR3 bases are TGTGCCAGCAGTCCCTACAGGGTGGGTGAAAAACTGTTTTTT.

As regards this clone: The junction departs from the called germline gene at one end, perhaps through a read error. The J gene is TRBJ2-5, the V gene TRBV7-7; D may be TRBD1 (6 bases). The CDR3 sequence is 16 residues long. Germline-derived CDR1 and CDR2 are SSHAT and FNYEAQ (reference sequence). CDR3: CASSLGAGVLGETQYF. The CDR3 coding sequence is TGTGCTAGCAGCCTCGGAGCAGGGGTTTTAGGAGAGACCCAGTACTTC.

The chain carries TRBV11-2 and TRBJ1-5; D may be TRBD1 (6 bases). Per the germline V gene, CDR1 is SGHAT and CDR2 is FQNNGV. This CDR3 is 16 amino acids long. Trimming shortened V by 5 bases and J by 6 bases, and 20 bases separated the two germline ends. The CDR3 DNA reads as TGTGCCAGCAGCAGGTGGTCGGTTGGGGGCGGTCAGCCCCAGCATTTT. It encodes CASSRWSVGGGQPQHF.